Below are 29 T cell receptor beta chains sequenced from a single sample in a study of T-cell reconstitution after alpha-beta-depleted transplantation in children. Using unique molecular identifiers, the investigators prepared the TCRbeta library. A single record per CDR3 protein comes from TCRdb applying MiXCR to the PCR reads. The sample carries 70,000 to 95,000 distinct CDR3 sequences, about 14% recorded once. Here the sequenced sample was PBMCs, mostly from graft donor cells, taken 180 days after TCRalphabeta/CD19-depleted stem cell transplant. The receptors derive from a male patient aged 2-15 years who had a stem cell transplant for acute lymphoblastic leukemia, so the T cells may come from the graft donor.

The table lists this clonotype with a few counts. This chain joins TRBV4-3 and TRBJ2-1, with D unclear. This CDR3 contains 14 residues. Trimming shortened V by 0 bases and J by 1 base, and 4 bases separated the two germline ends. Germline V CDR1 and CDR2: LGHNA, YSLEER. This CDR3 is CASSQEVSYNEQFF. The CDR3 bases are TGCGCCAGCAGCCAAGAGGTATCCTACAATGAGCAGTTCTTC.

This clonotype was seen a handful of times. The V call is TRBV6-1, the J call TRBJ2-5; 7 bases map to TRBD2. The V gene end was trimmed by 11 bases and the J gene end by 0 bases; junction bases not matched to a gene: 9. The CDR3 extends over 14 amino acids. Germline V gene lookup returns CDR1 MNHNS and CDR2 SASEGT. The CDR3 protein is CAVLGGTHQETQYF. The CDR3 nucleotides read TGTGCCGTACTCGGGGGGACCCACCAAGAGACCCAGTACTTC.

V is TRBV7-9 and J is TRBJ2-7; 7 bases map to TRBD2. There are 14 residues in the CDR3. V was clipped by 3 bases and J by 0 bases; unmatched bases: 2. Germline V gene sequence: CDR1 SEHNR, CDR2 FQNEAQ (reference sequence). The CDR3 is CASSLGRASYEQYF. CDR3 DNA sequence: TGTGCCAGCAGCTTGGGGAGGGCCTCCTACGAGCAGTACTTC.

The table lists this clonotype with a few counts. V gene TRBV2 combines with J gene TRBJ2-5; 11 bases are a match to TRBD2. J gave up 7 bases and V 6 bases, and 16 bases lay outside the gene matches. Germline V CDR1 and CDR2: SNHLY, FYNNEI. CDR3 length: 17 amino acids. CDR3 in amino acids: CASRGGTSGVLGLTQYF. CDR3 bases: TGTGCCAGCAGGGGCGGGACTAGCGGCGTTCTGGGGTTGACCCAGTACTTC.

This clonotype was seen just once. A read error may explain this, as a much larger clone is one base away. The gene calls are TRBV21-1 and TRBJ2-2; whether TRBD1, the table's D call, matches the DNA was not checked. TRBV21-1 is a listed pseudogene. The CDR3 runs 17 residues. The CDR3 reads CASSSGTRGSNTGELFF. The CDR3 DNA follows: TGTGCCAGCAGTTCCGGGACAAGGGGTTCGAACACCGGGGAGCTGTTTTTT.

This clonotype was detected ten times or more. The chain employs TRBV29-1 and TRBJ2-7; TRBD2 matches 7 bases. The CDR3 is 14 amino acids. Germline values: CDR1 SQVTM, CDR2 ANQGSEA. J was trimmed by 3 bases and V by 1 base; bases with no gene match: 6. The CDR3 region is CSVEARGGNYEQYF. DNA of the CDR3: TGCAGCGTTGAAGCGCGCGGGGGAAACTACGAGCAGTACTTC.

CDR3 nucleotide sequence: TGTGCCAGCAGCGCGGCGGGAGCGGGGGACACAGATACGCAGTATTTT. Encoded protein: CASSAAGAGDTDTQYF. This chain connects TRBV7-8 to TRBJ2-3; TRBD2 agrees at 8 bases. The CDR3 spans 16 residues. V gave up 5 bases and J gave up 2 bases; unmatched junction bases: 9. The germline V gene encodes CDR1 SGHVS and CDR2 FQNEAQ.

This clonotype was recorded a few times. The gene calls are TRBV7-8 and TRBJ2-1; tentative D call: TRBD1 (6 bases). This CDR3 has 17 residues. Germline values: CDR1 SGHVS, CDR2 FQNEAQ. V lost 3 bases and J 6 bases, leaving 21 bases between the germline ends. CDR3 protein: CASSFPPMTGPTNEQFF. Written as DNA, the CDR3 is TGTGCCAGCAGCTTCCCCCCAATGACAGGCCCCACCAATGAGCAGTTCTTC.

This clonotype was detected a few times. The gene calls are TRBV6-4 and TRBJ2-3; TRBD2 matches at 8 bases. The CDR3 length is 15 residues. With V trimmed by 7 bases and J by 3 bases, 9 bases remained unmatched. From germline, CDR1 is MRHNA and CDR2 SNTAGT. The CDR3, as DNA: TGTGCCAGCACCCAATATAGCGGGGCAACAGATACGCAGTATTTT. Amino acid sequence: CASTQYSGATDTQYF.

The genes are TRBV29-1 and TRBJ2-3, with D hard to call. This CDR3 comprises 12 residues. V shed 4 bases and J shed 4 bases, with 9 bases lying between them. Germline V gene data show CDR1 as SQVTM and CDR2 as ANQGSEA. The CDR3 loop is CSVAVGSDTQYF. The DNA of the CDR3 is TGCAGCGTTGCTGTTGGGTCAGATACGCAGTATTTT.

This chain uses TRBV6-2 or TRBV6-3 with TRBJ2-1, with a possible D match to TRBD2 (5 bases). The CDR3 extends over 15 amino acids. Trimming cost V 2 bases and J 0 bases, with 8 bases left between them. Germline loops: CDR1 MNHEY, CDR2 SVGEGT. The CDR3 bases are TGTGCCAGCAGTTACGGCGGGTTCTCCTACAATGAGCAGTTCTTC. Its protein product is CASSYGGFSYNEQFF.

This clonotype was seen more than once but under ten times. This rearrangement joins TRBV12-3 or TRBV12-4 to TRBJ1-3, with D perhaps matching TRBD1 (6 bases). The V end was cut by 2 bases, the J end by 7 bases, with 15 bases between. The CDR3 has 15 residues. The CDR3 DNA follows: TGTGCCAGCAGTTTACAACTGGGCCAGGGGAACACCATATATTTT. Amino acids: CASSLQLGQGNTIYF.

In this sample, this clonotype turned up many times. This chain uses TRBV20-1 with TRBJ1-5, with a possible D match to TRBD1 (5 bases). Deletions cut 3 bases from V and 6 bases from J, with 12 bases between. The CDR3 consists of 13 residues. Germline assignment: CDR1 DFQATT and CDR2 SNEGSKA (reference sequence). CDR3 sequence reads: CSASYQGTQPQHF. The DNA of the CDR3 is TGCAGTGCTAGCTATCAGGGAACTCAGCCCCAGCATTTT.

J is TRBJ2-7 and V is TRBV7-9; 7 bases line up with TRBD1. Trimming cost V 8 bases and J 5 bases; bases outside gene matches: 9. The CDR3 is 13 residues long. Looked up from germline, CDR1 is SEHNR and CDR2 is FQNEAQ (reference sequence). The CDR3 nucleotides read TGTGCCAGCGGTGACAGGGTTTCCAACGAGCAGTACTTC. Amino acids: CASGDRVSNEQYF.

This clonotype was detected only a few times. At one end the junction does not follow the germline gene, possibly because of a read error. The chain joins TRBV7-6 to TRBJ1-1, with a possible D match to TRBD1 (6 bases). The CDR3 length is 14 residues. The germline gives CDR1 SGHVS, CDR2 FNYEAQ. CDR3 sequence reads: CASSVAGENAEAFF. In DNA, the CDR3 is TGTGCCAGCAGCGTAGCAGGGGAAAACGCTGAAGCTTTCTTT.

A remark on this clonotype: An end of the junction differs from the germline gene, which may be a read error. This chain connects TRBV24-1 to TRBJ2-1, with D possibly being TRBD1 (5 bases). Germline CDR1 reads KGHDR; CDR2 reads SFDVKD. The CDR3 covers 15 residues. The CDR3 region is CDTSDYDSAYNEQFF. The CDR3 DNA sequence: TGTGACACCAGTGATTACGACAGCGCCTACAATGAGCAGTTCTTC.

In this sample, this clonotype turned up many times. The genes are TRBV30 and TRBJ1-4; D is ambiguous. The length of the CDR3 is 11 residues. V dropped 1 base and J dropped 5 bases, with 2 bases sitting between them. Germline assignment: CDR1 GTSNPN and CDR2 SVGIG (reference sequence). The CDR3 is CAWSGNEKLFF. The CDR3 nucleotides are TGTGCCTGGAGTGGGAATGAAAAACTGTTTTTT.

J is TRBJ2-5 and V is TRBV7-2; 9 nucleotides align to TRBD2. This CDR3 contains 15 residues. CDR1 SGHTA and CDR2 FQGNSA come from the germline V gene. J lost 4 bases, V lost 1 base, and 4 bases had no gene match. CDR3 bases: TGTGCCAGCAGCTTAGTTGCGGGGGGGCCAGAGACCCAGTACTTC. This sequence encodes CASSLVAGGPETQYF.

This clonotype was found a few times. The rearrangement joins TRBV27 to TRBJ2-1; D ambiguous. This CDR3 has 13 residues. The V end lost 0 bases, the J end lost 2 bases, and 2 bases lay between the germline ends. The germline V gene has CDR1 MNHEY and CDR2 SMNVEV (reference sequence). CDR3 region: CASSLSTYNEQFF. The CDR3 bases are TGTGCCAGCAGTTTATCAACCTACAATGAGCAGTTCTTC.

This clonotype was detected a few times. The chain links TRBV5-1 to TRBJ1-3; the D is unclear. Per the germline V gene, CDR1 is SGHRS and CDR2 is YFSETQ. The CDR3 contains 17 residues. Deletions cut 0 bases from V and 0 bases from J, with 13 bases between. The CDR3 bases are TGCGCCAGCAGCTTGGCTAGGGCTGAGCTCTCTGGAAACACCATATATTTT. Amino acids: CASSLARAELSGNTIYF.

Turning to this clonotype: At one end the junction does not follow the germline gene, possibly because of a read error. This chain links TRBV12-3 or TRBV12-4 with TRBJ1-3; D remains ambiguous. The CDR3 extends over 15 amino acids. CDR3 loop: CASSLVRALGNSIYF. The CDR3 nucleotides read TGTGCCAGCAGTTTAGTCCGCGCTCTTGGAAACAGCATATATTTT.

This clonotype was seen a handful of times. The chain uses TRBV3-1 and TRBJ1-1; 7 nucleotides align to TRBD1. CDR3 length equals 15 residues. V gave up 1 base and J gave up 6 bases; unmatched junction bases: 8. Germline V gene sequence: CDR1 LGHDT, CDR2 YNNKEL (reference sequence). For the CDR3, the DNA is TGTGCCAGCAGCCAAGGAGAGGGGGCAGGGTCTGAAGCTTTCTTT. Translating gives CASSQGEGAGSEAFF.

The chain couples TRBV5-1 to TRBJ2-5; D is possibly TRBD1 (6 bases). The germline V gene has CDR1 SGHRS and CDR2 YFSETQ. The CDR3 runs 14 residues. Trimming took off 4 bases at V and 1 base at J, with 11 bases between the two ends. In DNA form, the CDR3 reads TGCGCCAGCAGCGGACAGTACCCCCAAGAGACCCAGTACTTC. Amino acid sequence: CASSGQYPQETQYF.

V is TRBV11-2 and J is TRBJ1-1; TRBD1 might be the D (5 bases). V lost 2 bases, J lost 2 bases, and 9 bases lay in between. The CDR3 is 14 residues long. The germline V gene encodes CDR1 SGHAT and CDR2 FQNNGV. The CDR3 reads CASSLLGGNTEAFF. CDR3 nucleotide sequence: TGTGCCAGCAGCTTATTGGGGGGAAACACTGAAGCTTTCTTT.

The chain recombines TRBV3-1 with TRBJ1-2; no reliable D call. The CDR3 spans 13 residues. V was trimmed by 0 bases and J by 7 bases, leaving 9 bases between them. Germline assignment: CDR1 LGHDT and CDR2 YNNKEL (reference sequence). The CDR3 region has the DNA TGTGCCAGCAGCCAAGAACACCCGGGTGGCTACACCTTC. It is translated as CASSQEHPGGYTF.

This clonotype was seen only a few times. The J gene is TRBJ2-3, the V gene TRBV6-2 or TRBV6-3, with 10 bases that match TRBD2. The CDR3 is 15 amino acids. Germline CDR1 is MNHEY and CDR2 is SVGEGT. V lost 5 bases to trimming and J lost 5 bases; unmatched junction nucleotides: 7. The CDR3 DNA reads TGTGCCAGCAGTCAACTAGCGGGGCGGGTAGATACGCAGTATTTT. Residues: CASSQLAGRVDTQYF.

There are a few counts of this clonotype. The chain uses TRBV20-1 and TRBJ1-1; D remains unclear. Germline CDR1 and CDR2: DFQATT and SNEGSKA (reference sequence). V lost 0 bases and J lost 0, with 5 bases in between. The CDR3 runs 13 residues. DNA of the CDR3: TGCAGTGCTAGAGAAGTCATGAACACTGAAGCTTTCTTT. Translated: CSAREVMNTEAFF.

V gene TRBV20-1 combines with J gene TRBJ1-2; no clear D. With 5 bases removed from V and 2 bases from J, the gap between germline ends came to 12 bases. Germline V CDR1 and CDR2: DFQATT, SNEGSKA (reference sequence). The CDR3 totals 13 residues. CDR3 sequence reads: CSAPPARNYGYTF. The CDR3 DNA sequence: TGCAGTGCTCCCCCCGCCCGGAACTATGGCTACACCTTC.

The rearrangement links TRBV7-2 to TRBJ1-1; no clear D gene. This CDR3 contains 15 residues. Trimming left V 2 bases short and J 0 bases short, with 10 bases between. Germline CDR1 reads SGHTA; CDR2 reads FQGNSA. The CDR3 is CASSLTWILNTEAFF. CDR3 bases: TGTGCCAGCAGCTTAACCTGGATTCTGAACACTGAAGCTTTCTTT.